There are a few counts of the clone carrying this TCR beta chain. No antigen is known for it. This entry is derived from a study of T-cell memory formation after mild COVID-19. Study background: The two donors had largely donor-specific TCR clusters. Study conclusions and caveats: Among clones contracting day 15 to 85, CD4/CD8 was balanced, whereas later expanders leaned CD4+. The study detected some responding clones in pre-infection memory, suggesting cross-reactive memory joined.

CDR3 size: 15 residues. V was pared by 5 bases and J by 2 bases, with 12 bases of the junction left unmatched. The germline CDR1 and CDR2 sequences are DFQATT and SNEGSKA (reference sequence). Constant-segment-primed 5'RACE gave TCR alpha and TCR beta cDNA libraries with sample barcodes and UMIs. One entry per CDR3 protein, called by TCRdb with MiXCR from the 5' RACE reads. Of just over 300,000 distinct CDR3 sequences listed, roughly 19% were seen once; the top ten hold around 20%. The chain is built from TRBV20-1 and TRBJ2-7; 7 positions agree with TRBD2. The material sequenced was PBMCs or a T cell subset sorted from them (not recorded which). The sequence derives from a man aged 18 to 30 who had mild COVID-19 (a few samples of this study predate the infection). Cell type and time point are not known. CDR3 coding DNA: TGCAGTGCTCGCCCTCCAGCGGGGCACACCTACGAGCAGTACTTC. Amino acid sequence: CSARPPAGHTYEQYF.